The T cell receptor beta chain under discussion was sequenced for a study of cytomegalovirus exposure and HLA in healthy donors. Researchers ran the PCR with 60 Vbeta and 13 Jbeta primers. Original data processing: About 10 million of tens of millions of unique TCR beta chains were shared, per a later count. Assay: immunoSEQ multiplex PCR; the TCRdb copy retains only in-frame clones and omits some. V and J calls plus clone size are reproduced from that table; the DNA served to infer D and trimming. With 200,000 or so clones in the sample, the ten largest clones hold 0.74%. Points on this clone: Its antigen is still unknown.

V gave up 6 bases and J gave up 2 bases, with 13 bases separating them. The CDR3 contains 14 residues. Germline-derived CDR1 and CDR2 are LNHDA and SQIVND (reference sequence). Findings and limits, study-wide: Researchers left out some V segments, among them TRBV6-2 and TRBV6-3, as indistinguishable.

The specimen sequenced was PBMCs. The rearrangement links TRBV19 to TRBJ2-5; TRBD2 is a possible D gene (5 bases). The sequence came from a boy younger than 18 in good health and CMV-seronegative. In DNA, the CDR3 is TGTGCCAGTAGGCCTAGCCGAAAGCAAGAGACCCAGTACTTC. Protein product: CASRPSRKQETQYF.